The 30 T cell receptor beta chains below come from one sample, sequenced in a study of T cell responses to AZD1222 COVID-19 vaccine. Profiled with immunoSEQ multiplex PCR; TCRdb holds only in-frame clones, not every one. The repertoire has 250,000 to 300,000 clones, 90% to 95% of them found once; the top ten carry 0.5% to 0.7%. The sample consisted of peripheral blood, taken 28 days after the second AZD1222 dose. These receptors came from an adult who received the AZD1222 COVID-19 vaccine.

V and J are TRBV6-1 and TRBJ2-4; D remains unclear. Trimming took 4 bases from V and 1 from J, leaving 17 bases between them. This CDR3 contains 17 residues. The V gene's germline CDR1 is MNHNS and CDR2 SASEGT. CDR3 sequence (DNA): TGTGCCAGCAGTGCCGAGTTTTGGTCCGGGGCCAAAAACATTCAGTACTTC. Translating it yields CASSAEFWSGAKNIQYF.

This chain connects TRBV12-3 or TRBV12-4 to TRBJ2-1, with D possibly TRBD2 on 6 matching bases. With 3 bases removed from V and 4 bases from J, the gap between germline ends came to 7 bases. The CDR3 contains 13 residues. CDR3 sequence: CASSFRGYNEQFF. CDR3 in DNA: TGTGCCAGCAGTTTTCGGGGGTACAATGAGCAGTTCTTC.

The V and J genes are TRBV21-1 and TRBJ1-5; the DNA was not compared with TRBD1, the D call given in the table. TRBV21-1 is described as a pseudogene. The CDR3 is made up of 17 amino acids. CDR3 residues: CASSLKTERGSGQPQHF. The CDR3 nucleotides read TGTGCCAGCAGCCTTAAAACAGAAAGGGGGTCAGGTCAGCCCCAGCATTTT.

This chain links TRBV7-9 with TRBJ1-1, with D perhaps TRBD1 (5 bases). CDR1 and CDR2 (germline): SEHNR, FQNEAQ (reference sequence). The CDR3 runs 15 residues. V was pared by 7 bases and J by 5 bases, with 20 bases between. CDR3 residues: CASISTGEGWTEAFF. CDR3 nucleotide sequence: TGTGCCAGCATCTCGACGGGGGAGGGCTGGACTGAAGCTTTCTTT.

The CDR3: CASSLRGGRSNQPQHF. In DNA form, the CDR3 reads TGTGCCAGCAGTTTACGAGGGGGCCGGAGCAATCAGCCCCAGCATTTT. The chain is built from TRBV27 and TRBJ1-5; 7 bases agree with TRBD1. The CDR3 sequence is 16 residues long. The J segment lost 1 base and the V segment lost 2 bases, leaving 5 bases of the junction unmatched. Germline loops: CDR1 MNHEY, CDR2 SMNVEV (reference sequence).

The V call is TRBV28, the J call TRBJ1-1, with D maybe TRBD1 (5 bases). The CDR3 consists of 13 residues. In germline, CDR1 is MDHEN, CDR2 SYDVKM. V was clipped by 7 bases and J by 5 bases, with 14 bases between them. For the CDR3, the DNA is TGTGCCAGCATAGACAGCATCGAGACTGAAGCTTTCTTT. It translates to CASIDSIETEAFF.

The chain has TRBV28 and TRBJ1-3, with D possibly matching TRBD1 (6 bases). This CDR3 spans 16 amino acids. Germline V gene sequence: CDR1 MDHEN, CDR2 SYDVKM. V was cut by 3 bases and J by 3 bases, with 15 bases left in between. CDR3 nucleotides: TGTGCCAGCAGTTTCCGGGGGGGCTACGGTGGAAACACCATATATTTT. This codes for CASSFRGGYGGNTIYF.

The genes are TRBV6-4 and TRBJ2-5; 7 positions agree with TRBD1. Germline V lookup: CDR1 MRHNA, CDR2 SNTAGT. This CDR3 comprises 16 residues. Germline trimming cut 10 bases from V and 2 bases from J; bases unmatched to any gene: 16. Here the CDR3 reads CANKTGKGKFQETQYF. The CDR3 bases are TGTGCCAACAAGACAGGGAAGGGGAAATTTCAAGAGACCCAGTACTTC.

The genes are TRBV28 and TRBJ1-6, with D unresolved. The germline V gene has CDR1 MDHEN and CDR2 SYDVKM. V lost 1 base and J 0 bases, leaving 4 bases between the germline ends. The CDR3 extends over 15 amino acids. The CDR3 region is CASSLYSSYNSPLHF. The CDR3 DNA reads TGTGCCAGCAGTTTATACAGCTCCTATAATTCACCCCTCCACTTT.

The genes are TRBV4-1 and TRBJ2-7, with 15 nucleotides matching TRBD2. CDR3 length: 15 residues. Trimming removed 4 bases from V and 4 bases from J; junction bases left unmatched: 2. CDR1 is MGHRA and CDR2 is YSYEKL in the germline V gene. The CDR3 DNA reads as TGCGCCAGCAGCCCTGGACTAGCGGGAGGGTACGAGCAGTACTTC. Protein product: CASSPGLAGGYEQYF.

CDR3 DNA: TGCAGCGTTGATAAGGCAGGCAACACTGAAGCTTTCTTT. Its protein product is CSVDKAGNTEAFF. This chain uses TRBV29-1 with TRBJ1-1; D uncertain. V was pared by 3 bases and J by 2 bases, with 10 bases between. The CDR3 consists of 13 residues. CDR1 and CDR2 (germline): SQVTM, ANQGSEA.

The genes are TRBV12-3 or TRBV12-4 and TRBJ2-7; D perhaps matches TRBD2 (7 bases). The CDR3 spans 12 residues. V lost 6 bases, J lost 4 bases, and 10 bases lay in between. The DNA for the CDR3 is TGTGCCAGCAGGGGAGGGGGGTACGAGCAGTACTTC. It specifies CASRGGGYEQYF.

J is TRBJ2-3 and V is TRBV7-8; 9 bases agree with TRBD2. The V segment lost 1 base and the J segment 2 bases; nucleotides outside the gene matches: 7. The CDR3 covers 17 residues. The germline V gene has CDR1 SGHVS and CDR2 FQNEAQ. CDR3 DNA: TGTGCCAGCAGCTTAGGCGGGGGACTAGCCCACACAGATACGCAGTATTTT. Translating gives CASSLGGGLAHTDTQYF.

This clone has just a few counts. This chain uses TRBV28 with TRBJ1-2, with 8 positions matching TRBD1. The trim removed 7 bases at V and 4 bases at J, leaving 20 bases unmatched. The CDR3 is made up of 18 amino acids. Germline V gene sequence: CDR1 MDHEN, CDR2 SYDVKM. The CDR3 loop is CASTPWAITNRGAYGYTF. Here the CDR3 DNA reads TGTGCCAGCACTCCCTGGGCTATTACCAACAGGGGGGCCTATGGCTACACCTTC.

The chain employs TRBV28 and TRBJ1-6; unclear D gene. The V end was cut by 7 bases, the J end by 7 bases, with 14 bases between. CDR3 length equals 14 residues. Germline-derived CDR1 and CDR2 are MDHEN and SYDVKM. The CDR3 region has the DNA TGTGCCAGCACCTTTTATCTGGGGAATTCACCCCTCCACTTT. Protein sequence: CASTFYLGNSPLHF.

V gene TRBV5-1 combines with J gene TRBJ2-7; unclear D gene. The CDR3 has 13 amino acids. Trimming stripped 0 bases from V and 2 bases from J, with 6 bases between. Germline CDR1 is SGHRS and CDR2 is YFSETQ. CDR3 in DNA: TGCGCCAGCAGCTTGGGCGGACCCTACGAGCAGTACTTC. Its protein product is CASSLGGPYEQYF.

The chain links TRBV7-8 to TRBJ1-2; D may be TRBD1 (5 bases). Germline CDR1 SGHVS, CDR2 FQNEAQ. The CDR3 loop spans 16 amino acids. Trimming removed 5 bases from V and 8 bases from J, with 24 bases in between. In DNA form, the CDR3 reads TGTGCCAGCAGCCCCTCAATTCCGGGGGGATCCCAAGGCTACACCTTC. It translates to CASSPSIPGGSQGYTF.

The chain combines TRBV3-1 (or the pseudogene TRBV3-2) with TRBJ1-4; 7 bases align to TRBD1. This CDR3 is built from 14 residues. V lost 1 base and J lost 7; bases outside the gene matches: 3. The germline gives CDR1 LGHDT, CDR2 YNNKEL (reference sequence). CDR3 amino acids: CASSQVQGIEKLFF. The CDR3 DNA reads as TGTGCCAGCAGCCAAGTACAGGGGATTGAAAAACTGTTTTTT.

The J gene is TRBJ2-3, the V gene TRBV6-5, with D possibly being TRBD1 (6 bases). CDR1 and CDR2 from the germline V gene are MNHEY and SVGAGI. This CDR3 has 15 residues. V dropped 8 bases and J dropped 2 bases, with 17 bases sitting between them. CDR3 protein: CASLGTGMYTDTQYF. CDR3 DNA sequence: TGTGCCAGCCTGGGAACAGGGATGTACACAGATACGCAGTATTTT.

The chain has TRBV7-6 and TRBJ2-7; 10 bases are a match to TRBD2. This CDR3 spans 15 amino acids. Per germline, CDR1 SGHVS and CDR2 FNYEAQ. Trimming at V came to 5 bases and at J to 2 bases, leaving 6 bases not matched to a gene. The CDR3 here is CASSTSSGGAYEQYF. CDR3 bases: TGTGCCAGCAGCACTTCTAGCGGGGGAGCCTACGAGCAGTACTTC.

The chain is built from TRBV9 and TRBJ1-5; a weak D match, TRBD1 (5 bases). Between the trimmed V and J ends, which lost 4 bases and 7 bases, there was a span of 15 bases. The CDR3 has 14 amino acids. Germline assignment: CDR1 SGDLS and CDR2 YYNGEE. The CDR3 region is CASSKGAGGQPQHF. CDR3 nucleotide sequence: TGTGCCAGCAGCAAAGGGGCGGGTGGGCAGCCCCAGCATTTT.

V usage is TRBV6-5 and J usage is TRBJ2-7; TRBD2 matches 8 bases. CDR1 MNHEY and CDR2 SVGAGI come from the germline V gene. V lost 11 bases and J lost 6; bases outside the gene matches: 18. This CDR3 has 15 amino acids. The CDR3 reads CASLGVLSGSSEQYF. CDR3 bases: TGTGCCTCATTGGGGGTTTTGAGCGGGAGCAGCGAGCAGTACTTC.

The chain employs TRBV11-2 and TRBJ1-5; no clear D gene. From germline, CDR1 is SGHAT and CDR2 FQNNGV. This CDR3 spans 18 amino acids. V gave up 2 bases and J gave up 6 bases, with 23 bases separating them. The CDR3 region is CASSLNPLDNPVSQPQHF. The CDR3, as DNA: TGTGCCAGCAGCTTAAATCCTCTTGACAACCCCGTTAGTCAGCCCCAGCATTTT.

The chain combines TRBV3-1 (or the pseudogene TRBV3-2) with TRBJ1-2; 10 nucleotides line up with TRBD1. Trimming took 3 bases from V and 4 from J; bases not matched to a gene: 5. CDR1 and CDR2 from the germline V gene are LGHDT and YNNKEL (reference sequence). The CDR3 contains 15 residues. CDR3 sequence reads: CASSQGQGLTYGYTF. CDR3 coding DNA: TGTGCCAGCAGCCAGGGACAGGGGTTGACCTATGGCTACACCTTC.

The chain carries TRBV27 and TRBJ2-4; D not certain. CDR1 is MNHEY and CDR2 is SMNVEV in the germline V gene (reference sequence). V lost 8 bases, J lost 7 bases, and 18 bases lay in between. The CDR3 consists of 14 residues. The CDR3 sequence: CASRPAWEANIQYF. Here the CDR3 DNA reads TGTGCCAGCCGGCCGGCCTGGGAAGCGAACATTCAGTACTTC.

V usage is TRBV28 and J usage is TRBJ1-1; a possible D gene is TRBD1 (5 bases). The length of the CDR3 is 11 residues. Germline values: CDR1 MDHEN, CDR2 SYDVKM. Trimming cost V 7 bases and J 13 bases, with 16 bases left between them. In DNA, the CDR3 is TGTGCCAGCACCCCGGGAGGGGTGGGTTTCTTT. Amino acids: CASTPGGVGFF.

The chain combines TRBV7-8 with TRBJ2-1; 11 nucleotides agree with TRBD2. Germline CDR1 and CDR2: SGHVS and FQNEAQ. V was pared by 5 bases and J by 6 bases, with 18 bases of the junction left unmatched. The CDR3 contains 19 residues. The chain's CDR3 is CASSTNRLAGRPGGNEQFF. The CDR3 DNA follows: TGTGCCAGCAGCACCAACCGACTAGCGGGACGACCCGGGGGCAATGAGCAGTTCTTC.

This chain joins TRBV6-5 and TRBJ1-2, with a tentative D call TRBD1 (6 bases). The germline V gene encodes CDR1 MNHEY and CDR2 SVGAGI. The CDR3 is 13 amino acids. Deletions cut 0 bases from V and 11 bases from J, with 13 bases between. This CDR3 reads CASSYSGTPFYTF. The CDR3 DNA reads TGTGCCAGCAGTTACTCGGGGACACCGTTTTACACCTTC.

This sequence joins TRBV5-8 and TRBJ1-1; 9 nucleotides align to TRBD1. Germline V gives CDR1 SGHTS, CDR2 YDEGEE. CDR3 length equals 15 residues. Trimming cost V 2 bases and J 6 bases; bases outside gene matches: 8. CDR3 nucleotides: TGTGCCAGCAGCTTAAACCGGGACAGGGTATCTGAAGCTTTCTTT. Translating it yields CASSLNRDRVSEAFF. Full variable domain (missing parts from reference TRBV5-8 and TRBJ1-1): EAGVTQSPTHLIKTRGQQATLRCSPISGHTSVYWYQQALGLGLQFLLWYDEGEERNRGNFPPRFSGRQFPNYSSELNVNALELEDSALYLCASSLNRDRVSEAFFGQGTRLTVV.

The rearrangement links TRBV28 to TRBJ1-1; a possible D gene is TRBD1 (6 bases). This CDR3 spans 14 amino acids. V was trimmed by 3 bases and J by 0 bases, leaving 8 bases between them. Germline V gene data show CDR1 as MDHEN and CDR2 as SYDVKM. CDR3 sequence reads: CASSFQGLNTEAFF. The CDR3 nucleotides read TGTGCCAGCAGTTTTCAGGGGCTGAACACTGAAGCTTTCTTT.